A single sample is the source of the 23 T cell receptor beta chains below, sequenced in a study of blood T cells in healthy people across ages. Sample-barcoded 5' priming and a J-beta primer mix drove a second PCR of 7 to 11 cycles. TCRdb reprocessed the 5' RACE reads via MiXCR and lists one record per CDR3 protein. The sample yields around 800,000 distinct CDR3 sequences, approximately 53% seen once. Sequencing input: blood. The receptors were gathered from a man at least 80 years old in good health.

Only a few counts were recorded for this clonotype. The chain joins TRBV12-3 or TRBV12-4 to TRBJ2-7; possibly TRBD1 for D (5 bases). The last part of the DNA fits TRBJ2-5 better; the J call may be wrong. CDR3 size: 16 residues. CDR3 sequence reads: CASSPISDTKEGTQYF. CDR3 bases: TGTGCCAGCAGTCCGATTTCGGACACCAAGGAAGGGACCCAGTACTTC.

The chain joins TRBV18 to TRBJ2-3; D is possibly TRBD2 (5 bases). Germline CDR1 reads KGHSH; CDR2 reads LQKENI. CDR3 length: 13 amino acids. The V end lost 0 bases, the J end lost 4 bases, and 5 bases lay between the germline ends. CDR3 region: CASSPPGADTQYF. The CDR3 DNA is TGTGCCAGCTCACCACCGGGAGCAGATACGCAGTATTTT. Together with reference TRBV18 and TRBJ2-3, the CDR3 gives the full variable domain: NAGVMQNPRHLVRRRGQEARLRCSPMKGHSHVYWYRQLPEEGLKFMVYLQKENIIDESGMPKERFSAEFPKEGPSILRIQQVVRGDSAAYFCASSPPGADTQYFGPGTRLTVL.

The rearrangement uses TRBV10-3 and TRBJ2-2; 8 bases are shared with TRBD1. V gave up 1 base and J gave up 4 bases; unmatched junction bases: 11. This CDR3 has 18 residues. The germline CDR1 and CDR2 sequences are ENHRY and SYGVKD. DNA for the CDR3: TGTGCCATCAGTGAGTTCAGGGGGCGCGGAATTGGCACCGGGGAGCTGTTTTTT. Translation gives CAISEFRGRGIGTGELFF.

CDR3 in amino acids: CATSPFGQHTDTQYF. The CDR3, as DNA: TGTGCCACCAGTCCCTTCGGTCAACACACAGATACGCAGTATTTT. The chain uses TRBV24-1 and TRBJ2-3, with no clear D. Trimming cost V 6 bases and J 2 bases, with 14 bases left between them. The CDR3 loop spans 15 amino acids. Germline V gene lookup returns CDR1 KGHDR and CDR2 SFDVKD.

This rearrangement joins TRBV28 to TRBJ1-2; D ambiguous. CDR1 and CDR2 (germline): MDHEN, SYDVKM. Deletions cut 8 bases from V and 4 bases from J, with 14 bases between. The CDR3 is 13 residues long. CDR3 DNA sequence: TGTGCCAGCTTCAGCACTCTCGGCTATGGCTACACCTTC. It yields the protein CASFSTLGYGYTF.

This clonotype has a handful of counts. The chain couples TRBV12-3 or TRBV12-4 to TRBJ2-1; D might be TRBD2 (5 bases). V was shortened by 6 bases and J by 5 bases, with 14 bases between the two germline ends. The CDR3 has 14 residues. CDR3: CASSPRGSNNEQFF. Written as DNA, the CDR3 is TGTGCCAGCAGCCCCCGAGGGTCAAACAATGAGCAGTTCTTC.

This rearrangement joins TRBV24-1 to TRBJ2-3; TRBD2 might be the D (6 bases). The germline V gene encodes CDR1 KGHDR and CDR2 SFDVKD. CDR3 size: 12 residues. With 8 bases removed from V and 14 bases from J, the gap between germline ends came to 19 bases. CDR3 amino acids: CATMSQAGYAYF. For the CDR3, the DNA is TGTGCCACCATGTCCCAGGCGGGATACGCGTATTTT.

The chain has TRBV7-9 and TRBJ2-6; 8 bases line up with TRBD1. The CDR3 runs to 17 residues. J lost 3 bases, V lost 4 bases, and 8 bases had no gene match. Germline loops: CDR1 SEHNR, CDR2 FQNEAQ (reference sequence). Written as DNA, the CDR3 is TGTGCCAGCAGCTCTTCCACAGGGGGACGTGGGGCCAACGTCCTGACTTTC. Protein: CASSSSTGGRGANVLTF.

This clonotype was seen a handful of times. The genes are TRBV7-3 and TRBJ2-7; TRBD2 agrees at 11 bases. This CDR3 is built from 16 residues. With V trimmed by 5 bases and J by 4 bases, 10 bases remained unmatched. Germline CDR1 SGHTA, CDR2 FQGTGA. The CDR3 region is CASSLNRLAGSYEQYF. The CDR3, as DNA: TGTGCCAGCAGCCTCAACCGACTAGCGGGATCTTACGAGCAGTACTTC.

This clonotype was counted only a few times. This chain joins TRBV9 and TRBJ1-6, with D perhaps matching TRBD1 (6 bases). Germline V gene data show CDR1 as SGDLS and CDR2 as YYNGEE. V lost 4 bases to trimming and J lost 7 bases, with 15 bases between them. This CDR3 is 15 amino acids long. The CDR3 here is CASSLRTEGNSPLHF. The DNA of the CDR3 is TGTGCCAGCAGCCTACGGACAGAGGGAAATTCACCCCTCCACTTT.

The chain is built from TRBV12-3 or TRBV12-4 and TRBJ2-3, with TRBD2 matching over 9 bases. This CDR3 is 16 amino acids long. The J segment lost 14 bases and the V segment lost 5 bases, leaving 20 bases of the junction unmatched. CDR3 residues: CASSPRTSAGHRYAYF. The CDR3 region has the DNA TGTGCCAGCAGTCCCCGGACTAGCGCGGGGCACAGATACGCGTATTTT.

The gene calls are TRBV15 and TRBJ2-4; D may correspond to TRBD1 or TRBD2 (5 bases each). The J call may be incorrect, as the DNA end agrees better with TRBJ2-7. This CDR3 is built from 13 residues. Looked up from germline, CDR1 is LNHNV and CDR2 is YYDKDF (reference sequence). The CDR3 region has the DNA TGTGCCACCAGCAGAGACTGGGGGTACGAGCAGTACTTC. This translates into CATSRDWGYEQYF.

In this sample, this clonotype turned up a few times. The chain employs TRBV4-1 and TRBJ2-5; 10 bases align to TRBD2. The CDR3 length is 16 residues. CDR1 and CDR2 from the germline V gene are MGHRA and YSYEKL. Unmatched junction bases numbered 5, after V lost 0 bases and J lost 4 bases. This CDR3 is CASSQDRTSGSETQYF. DNA of the CDR3: TGCGCCAGCAGCCAAGATAGGACTAGCGGATCAGAGACCCAGTACTTC.

The chain is built from TRBV3-1 and TRBJ2-1, with 8 bases fitting TRBD1. V shed 4 bases and J 6 bases; nucleotides not matched to a gene: 8. The CDR3 loop spans 15 amino acids. CDR1 and CDR2 from the germline V gene are LGHDT and YNNKEL (reference sequence). In nucleotides, the CDR3 is TGTGCCAGCAGCCTGACCGGGACAGGCCTCAATGAGCAGTTCTTC. It codes for CASSLTGTGLNEQFF.

V is TRBV20-1 and J is TRBJ2-5, with D uncertain. Near its end, the DNA agrees better with TRBJ2-7, so the J call may be wrong. Germline loops: CDR1 DFQATT, CDR2 SNEGSKA (reference sequence). The CDR3 loop spans 15 amino acids. The CDR3 protein is CSARPNAAHRTEQYF. The CDR3 DNA follows: TGCAGTGCTAGACCCAATGCGGCCCATCGAACCGAGCAGTACTTC.

This chain joins TRBV4-1 and TRBJ2-5; possibly TRBD1 or TRBD2 for D (5 bases each). The germline V gene encodes CDR1 MGHRA and CDR2 YSYEKL. CDR3 size: 16 residues. V lost 0 bases to trimming and J lost 5 bases, with 16 bases between them. CDR3 nucleotide sequence: TGCGCCAGCAGCCAAGACTGGGGACCGATATTGGAGACCCAGTACTTC. Translated: CASSQDWGPILETQYF.

In DNA, the CDR3 is TGCAGTACTTCCTCGGGCGGGAGGGCCAAAAACATTCAGTACTTC. Encoded protein: CSTSSGGRAKNIQYF. This chain links TRBV20-1 with TRBJ2-4; 8 positions agree with TRBD2. CDR1 DFQATT and CDR2 SNEGSKA come from the germline V gene (reference sequence). The CDR3 is made up of 15 amino acids. The ends lost 8 bases at V and 1 base at J; junction bases unmatched: 10.

This clonotype was counted a few times. V and J are TRBV9 and TRBJ2-7, with 9 bases aligning to TRBD1. The J segment lost 5 bases and the V segment lost 4 bases, leaving 16 bases of the junction unmatched. Germline V gene data show CDR1 as SGDLS and CDR2 as YYNGEE. This CDR3 is 17 amino acids long. This chain's CDR3 is CASSPSGTGIGGNEQYF. In nucleotides, the CDR3 is TGTGCCAGCAGCCCCTCCGGGACAGGGATTGGTGGCAACGAGCAGTACTTC.

V gene TRBV6-6 combines with J gene TRBJ1-1; weak D call: TRBD1 (5 bases). Deletions cut 0 bases from V and 1 base from J, with 9 bases between. This CDR3 region has 15 residues. Germline V gives CDR1 MNHNY, CDR2 SVGAGI (reference sequence). CDR3 protein: CASSYSYGGNTEAFF. CDR3 sequence (DNA): TGTGCCAGCAGTTACTCGTATGGGGGGAACACTGAAGCTTTCTTT.

The CDR3 protein is CASSEIPDRAYEQYF. The CDR3 DNA sequence: TGCGCCAGCAGCGAAATCCCGGACAGAGCTTACGAGCAGTACTTC. This chain joins TRBV5-1 and TRBJ2-5; maybe TRBD1 (6 bases). The J call may be mistaken, given a closer DNA end match to TRBJ2-7. Germline CDR1 is SGHRS and CDR2 is YFSETQ. This CDR3 has 15 amino acids.

V is TRBV4-1 and J is TRBJ2-7, with 8 bases that match TRBD1. The CDR3 spans 15 residues. V shed 3 bases and J 0 bases; nucleotides not matched to a gene: 4. The germline V gene encodes CDR1 MGHRA and CDR2 YSYEKL. The CDR3 region has the DNA TGCGCCAGCAGCCATGGAACAGGGGGCTCCTACGAGCAGTACTTC. This sequence encodes CASSHGTGGSYEQYF.

The chain is built from TRBV20-1 and TRBJ1-2; 8 bases match TRBD1. CDR3 length: 17 amino acids. The V segment lost 6 bases and the J segment 2 bases; nucleotides outside the gene matches: 17. CDR1 and CDR2 (germline): DFQATT, SNEGSKA (reference sequence). The CDR3 reads CSARLGQGARSNYGYTF. CDR3 nucleotides: TGCAGTGCCCGCCTGGGGCAGGGGGCGCGTTCCAACTATGGCTACACCTTC.

This clonotype was seen more than once but under ten times. V gene TRBV20-1 combines with J gene TRBJ2-3; D not certain. There are 12 residues in the CDR3. Germline-derived CDR1 and CDR2 are DFQATT and SNEGSKA (reference sequence). V was shortened by 0 bases and J by 10 bases, with 11 bases between the two germline ends. The CDR3 reads CSARENTAAQYF. The DNA for the CDR3 is TGCAGTGCTAGAGAGAACACTGCCGCGCAGTATTTT.